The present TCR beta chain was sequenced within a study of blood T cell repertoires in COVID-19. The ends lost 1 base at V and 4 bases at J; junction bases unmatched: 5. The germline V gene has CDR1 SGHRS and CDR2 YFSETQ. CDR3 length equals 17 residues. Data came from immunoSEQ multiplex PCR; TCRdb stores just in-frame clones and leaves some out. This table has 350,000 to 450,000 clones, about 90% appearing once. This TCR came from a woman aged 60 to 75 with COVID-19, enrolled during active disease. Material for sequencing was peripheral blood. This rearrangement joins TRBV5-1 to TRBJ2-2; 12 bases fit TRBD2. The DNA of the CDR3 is TGCGCCAGCAGCTTGAATCCGGGACTAGCGGGCACCGGGGAGCTGTTTTTT. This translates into CASSLNPGLAGTGELFF. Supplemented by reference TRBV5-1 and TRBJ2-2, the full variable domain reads KAGVTQTPRYLIKTRGQQVTLSCSPISGHRSVSWYQQTPGQGLQFLFEYFSETQRNKGNFPGRFSGRQFSNSRSEMNVSTLELGDSALYLCASSLNPGLAGTGELFFGEGSRLTVL.